These 24 T cell receptor beta chains originate from one sample sequenced in a study of control samples from healthy donors and cancer patients. The method was immunoSEQ multiplex PCR; TCRdb's version includes in-frame clones alone and lacks a portion of them. In the table there are 150,000 or so clones, 85% to 95% of which are singletons. Sequenced input: blood. These receptors came from a woman aged 60 to 75 in good health.

J is TRBJ1-2 and V is TRBV5-1; D unclear. V lost 0 bases to trimming and J lost 7 bases, with 10 bases between them. Looked up from germline, CDR1 is SGHRS and CDR2 is YFSETQ. The CDR3 length is 13 residues. CDR3 sequence: CASSLEPAAGYTF. DNA for the CDR3: TGCGCCAGCAGCTTGGAACCCGCCGCTGGCTACACCTTC.

The chain couples TRBV4-3 to TRBJ1-6; D might be TRBD1 (6 bases). The germline V gene has CDR1 LGHNA and CDR2 YSLEER. This CDR3 comprises 15 residues. Trimming stripped 2 bases from V and 5 bases from J, with 10 bases between. As DNA, the CDR3 is TGCGCCAGCAGCCAAACCACAGGGAATAATTCACCCCTCCACTTT. Translated: CASSQTTGNNSPLHF.

The chain joins TRBV4-1 to TRBJ2-6; TRBD1 aligns across 8 bases. Germline loops: CDR1 MGHRA, CDR2 YSYEKL. J gave up 2 bases and V 0 bases, and 6 bases lay outside the gene matches. The CDR3 has 18 residues. The CDR3 loop reads CASSQDTRGQAGANVLTF. The CDR3 region has the DNA TGCGCCAGCAGCCAAGATACAAGGGGACAGGCTGGGGCCAACGTCCTGACTTTC.

The CDR3 region is CASSPSDGSRGEKLFF. The CDR3 bases are TGTGCCAGCTCACCTTCGGACGGATCCCGAGGTGAAAAACTGTTTTTT. V gene TRBV18 combines with J gene TRBJ1-4; D call uncertain. The CDR3 runs to 16 residues. V lost 3 bases, J lost 7 bases, and 18 bases lay in between. Germline loops: CDR1 KGHSH, CDR2 LQKENI.

This clone was counted a single time. The V call is TRBV27, the J call TRBJ2-3; D is unresolved. This CDR3 has 12 residues. The germline V gene encodes CDR1 MNHEY and CDR2 SMNVEV (reference sequence). Trimming took 5 bases from V and 2 from J, leaving 5 bases between them. CDR3 sequence reads: CASSPTTDTQYF. CDR3 coding DNA: TGTGCCAGCAGTCCCACCACAGATACGCAGTATTTT.

The chain has TRBV6-6 and TRBJ1-2; D not resolved. From germline, CDR1 is MNHNY and CDR2 SVGAGI (reference sequence). The V end lost 4 bases, the J end lost 3 bases, and 12 bases lay between the germline ends. This CDR3 has 14 residues. The CDR3 coding sequence is TGTGCCAGCAGTTCGGTCAATTTCGACTATGGCTACACCTTC. Protein product: CASSSVNFDYGYTF.

V and J are TRBV4-3 and TRBJ1-5, with a weak D call TRBD1 (5 bases). The V gene's germline CDR1 is LGHNA and CDR2 YSLEER. Trimming took off 0 bases at V and 5 bases at J, with 11 bases between the two ends. The CDR3 runs 15 residues. Here the CDR3 DNA reads TGCGCCAGCAGCCAAGAGTCGACAGAGTATCAGCCCCAGCATTTT. Its translation: CASSQESTEYQPQHF.

The chain carries TRBV5-1 and TRBJ2-7; 9 bases are a match to TRBD2. J was trimmed by 3 bases and V by 2 bases; bases with no gene match: 6. The CDR3 runs 15 residues. Germline loops: CDR1 SGHRS, CDR2 YFSETQ. CDR3 sequence (DNA): TGCGCCAGCAGCTTAGGAGCGGGGGGATACTACGAGCAGTACTTC. Its protein is CASSLGAGGYYEQYF.

The V gene is TRBV6-5, the J gene TRBJ1-1; 9 bases are a match to TRBD1. The CDR3 totals 16 residues. Germline CDR1 reads MNHEY; CDR2 reads SVGAGI. V trimming: 2 bases; J trimming: 5 bases; junction bases outside the gene matches: 9. This chain's CDR3 is CASSYNFLGQGTEAFF. CDR3 in DNA: TGTGCCAGCAGTTACAACTTTCTGGGACAGGGAACTGAAGCTTTCTTT.

The V call is TRBV7-2, the J call TRBJ1-1, with D hard to call. Germline CDR1 is SGHTA and CDR2 is FQGNSA. Trimming shortened V by 6 bases and J by 0 bases, and 14 bases separated the two germline ends. CDR3 length equals 15 residues. The CDR3 loop reads CASSLRVQVNTEAFF. The DNA of the CDR3 is TGTGCCAGCAGTTTAAGGGTCCAAGTGAACACTGAAGCTTTCTTT.

The chain couples TRBV6-6 to TRBJ1-5; D is uncertain. CDR1 and CDR2 from the germline V gene are MNHNY and SVGAGI (reference sequence). The germline V and J ends were trimmed by 7 bases and 3 bases, with 7 bases remaining between them. CDR3 size: 12 residues. In DNA, the CDR3 is TGTGCCAGCACCTATGACAATCAGCCCCAGCATTTT. Its translation is CASTYDNQPQHF.

The chain employs TRBV28 and TRBJ2-7; D not certain. The V and J ends lost 6 bases and 0 bases respectively, with 21 bases between them. CDR3 length: 17 amino acids. Germline lookup yields CDR1 MDHEN and CDR2 SYDVKM. CDR3 coding DNA: TGTGCCAGCAGCTTTGCGTTAGGTGATTTTGGCTCCTACGAGCAGTACTTC. This codes for CASSFALGDFGSYEQYF.

The J gene is TRBJ2-7, the V gene TRBV10-3; D is undetermined. CDR3 size: 15 residues. V was cut by 0 bases and J by 0 bases, with 9 bases left in between. The germline V gene has CDR1 ENHRY and CDR2 SYGVKD. CDR3 loop: CAISESNGYSYEQYF. As DNA, the CDR3 is TGTGCCATCAGTGAGTCGAATGGATACTCCTACGAGCAGTACTTC.

The chain joins TRBV10-3 to TRBJ1-2; a weak D match, TRBD1 (5 bases). The germline V and J ends were trimmed by 5 bases and 2 bases, with 12 bases remaining between them. Germline CDR1 ENHRY, CDR2 SYGVKD. The CDR3 loop spans 14 amino acids. This CDR3 reads CAISPGTENYGYTF. The CDR3 DNA reads TGTGCCATCAGTCCCGGGACCGAGAACTATGGCTACACCTTC.

The chain couples TRBV2 to TRBJ1-5, with 9 bases aligning to TRBD1. The CDR3 extends over 15 amino acids. V gave up 7 bases and J gave up 2 bases; unmatched junction bases: 6. CDR1 and CDR2 (germline): SNHLY, FYNNEI. The CDR3, as DNA: TGTGCCAGCATGGGACAGGGAGTGGGCAATCAGCCCCAGCATTTT. Protein sequence: CASMGQGVGNQPQHF.

The chain combines TRBV10-3 with TRBJ1-5, with D possibly matching TRBD1 (6 bases). The germline V gene has CDR1 ENHRY and CDR2 SYGVKD. The CDR3 runs to 13 residues. The V end was cut by 10 bases, the J end by 4 bases, with 14 bases between. The CDR3 is CATSGQHNQPQHF. The CDR3 DNA reads as TGTGCCACCTCAGGACAGCATAATCAGCCCCAGCATTTT.

The rearrangement links TRBV19 to TRBJ1-2, with no clear D. CDR1 is LNHDA, CDR2 SQIVND, per germline (reference sequence). This CDR3 has 14 amino acids. Trimming removed 6 bases from V and 2 bases from J, with 13 bases in between. The DNA of the CDR3 is TGTGCCAGTAGACCCGATACCTTAAACTATGGCTACACCTTC. Amino acids: CASRPDTLNYGYTF.

The gene calls are TRBV6-2 or TRBV6-3 and TRBJ2-1; D is ambiguous. The V gene lost 4 bases and the J gene lost 1 base, with 11 bases spanning the gap. Germline CDR1 reads MNHEY; CDR2 reads SVGEGT. The CDR3 has 15 amino acids. The CDR3 here is CASSSRVRSYNEQFF. CDR3 DNA: TGTGCCAGCAGTTCCCGGGTCCGATCCTACAATGAGCAGTTCTTC.

About this clone: Other DNA sequences of this sample code for an identical CDR3. V gene TRBV6-2 or TRBV6-3 combines with J gene TRBJ1-6; 7 nucleotides align to TRBD1. Losses at the gene ends were 6 bases for V and 13 bases for J; bases not matched to a gene: 9. Germline V CDR1 and CDR2: MNHEY, SVGEGT. This CDR3 has 13 residues. CDR3 region: CASSSRQGSPLHF. In nucleotides, the CDR3 is TGTGCCAGCAGCTCACGACAGGGATCCCCCCTCCACTTT.

The gene calls are TRBV7-9 and TRBJ1-2; maybe TRBD1 (5 bases). The CDR3 loop spans 13 amino acids. With 3 bases removed from V and 4 bases from J, the gap between germline ends came to 9 bases. The germline gives CDR1 SEHNR, CDR2 FQNEAQ (reference sequence). The CDR3 coding sequence is TGTGCCAGCAGCTTTCAGGGAACCTATGGCTACACCTTC. Residues: CASSFQGTYGYTF.

This chain joins TRBV6-5 and TRBJ2-7; 7 bases are a match to TRBD1. The CDR3 runs 13 residues. Germline CDR1 MNHEY, CDR2 SVGAGI. V shed 6 bases, J shed 5 bases, and the junction held 7 bases outside the gene matches. CDR3 sequence (DNA): TGTGCCAGCAGACTCGACAGGGAACACGAGCAGTACTTC. It is translated as CASRLDREHEQYF.

This chain links TRBV12-3 or TRBV12-4 with TRBJ2-5, with 7 bases identical to TRBD1. The CDR3 contains 13 residues. J lost 9 bases, V lost 7 bases, and 11 bases had no gene match. In DNA form, the CDR3 reads TGTGCCAGCAACAGACAGGGCCTTGAGGCCCAGTACTTC. It specifies CASNRQGLEAQYF.

V is TRBV7-2 and J is TRBJ2-7, with 8 bases lining up with TRBD2. The CDR3 spans 15 residues. Germline CDR1 and CDR2: SGHTA and FQGNSA. V lost 1 base, J lost 5 bases, and 7 bases stayed unmatched. CDR3 coding DNA: TGTGCCAGCAGCTTAGGAGCGGGGGCGATGGACGAGCAGTACTTC. This gives the protein CASSLGAGAMDEQYF.

The chain recombines TRBV5-1 with TRBJ1-1, with D unresolved. The CDR3 loop spans 13 amino acids. V lost 4 bases and J lost 6, with 13 bases in between. Germline CDR1 SGHRS, CDR2 YFSETQ. The chain's CDR3 is CASSLDGVSEAFF. CDR3 in DNA: TGCGCCAGCAGCCTGGACGGCGTATCTGAAGCTTTCTTT.